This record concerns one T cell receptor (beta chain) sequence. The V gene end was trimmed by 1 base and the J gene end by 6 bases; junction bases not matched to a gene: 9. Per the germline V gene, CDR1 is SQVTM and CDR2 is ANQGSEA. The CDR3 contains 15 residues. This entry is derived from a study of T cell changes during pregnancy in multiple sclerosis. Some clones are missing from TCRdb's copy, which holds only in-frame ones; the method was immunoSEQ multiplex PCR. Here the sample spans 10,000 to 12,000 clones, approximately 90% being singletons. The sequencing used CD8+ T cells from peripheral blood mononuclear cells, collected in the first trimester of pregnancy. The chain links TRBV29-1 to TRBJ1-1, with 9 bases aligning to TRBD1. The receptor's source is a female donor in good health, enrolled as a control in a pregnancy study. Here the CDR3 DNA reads TGCAGCGTTGAAGGACGAACAGGGGGCGAGCCTGAAGCTTTCTTT. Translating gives CSVEGRTGGEPEAFF.